The 25 T cell receptor beta chains below come from one sample, sequenced in a study of brain metastases from non-small cell lung cancer. TCRdb's copy holds only in-frame clones and misses some; the assay was immunoSEQ multiplex PCR. Of 2,000 to 2,500 clones in the sample, around 81% are singletons; the top ten hold 8% to 10%. The sample consisted of primary lung tumor tissue. These receptors were taken from a donor at least 40 years old with non-small cell lung cancer.

Regarding this clone: Different DNA sequences within this sample yield the same CDR3. The chain recombines TRBV4-3 with TRBJ1-1; maybe TRBD1 (6 bases). Germline CDR1 is LGHNA and CDR2 is YSLEER. V lost 0 bases to trimming and J lost 9 bases, with 20 bases between them. The length of the CDR3 is 16 residues. CDR3 residues: CASSQDPRGYREKAFF. The CDR3, as DNA: TGCGCCAGCAGCCAAGACCCTAGGGGGTACAGGGAAAAAGCTTTCTTT.

V usage is TRBV7-9 and J usage is TRBJ2-4; no clear D. Trimming left V 3 bases short and J 1 base short, with 7 bases between. CDR3 length equals 14 residues. Germline CDR1 SEHNR, CDR2 FQNEAQ (reference sequence). The CDR3 is CASSFPQAKNIQYF. The CDR3 DNA is TGTGCCAGCAGCTTTCCTCAGGCCAAAAACATTCAGTACTTC.

About this clone: This could be a read error, since a much larger clone is one nucleotide away. Other DNA sequences within the sample encode an identical CDR3. The chain uses TRBV28 and TRBJ1-2; D is unclear. The CDR3 spans 13 residues. CDR1 and CDR2 (germline): MDHEN, SYDVKM. The CDR3: CASSLNSAGDDTF. The CDR3 nucleotides read TGTGCCAGTAGTTTAAATTCGGCAGGCGATGACACCTTC.

Regarding this clone: Other nucleotide sequences in the sample specify the same CDR3. The chain is built from TRBV27 and TRBJ2-3, with D maybe TRBD1 (5 bases). CDR1 and CDR2 from the germline V gene are MNHEY and SMNVEV (reference sequence). V lost 6 bases and J lost 2, with 18 bases in between. This CDR3 has 16 amino acids. The CDR3 DNA reads as TGTGCCAGCAGGACTTTACCTGGGGCAGCCACAGATACGCAGTATTTT. It is translated as CASRTLPGAATDTQYF.

V and J are TRBV6-2 or TRBV6-3 and TRBJ2-3; perhaps TRBD1 as D (6 bases). The V gene's germline CDR1 is MNHEY and CDR2 SVGEGT. The CDR3 is 17 residues long. Trimming took 2 bases from V and 0 from J, leaving 15 bases between them. CDR3: CASSYVDRKTSTDTQYF. CDR3 coding DNA: TGTGCCAGCAGTTACGTCGACAGGAAAACTAGCACAGATACGCAGTATTTT.

This chain joins TRBV7-8 and TRBJ2-3, with 10 bases aligning to TRBD1. The V gene end was trimmed by 4 bases and the J gene end by 3 bases; junction bases not matched to a gene: 1. CDR3 length: 14 residues. Germline V gene sequence: CDR1 SGHVS, CDR2 FQNEAQ. This CDR3 reads CASSSDRGTDTQYF. For the CDR3, the DNA is TGTGCCAGCAGCTCGGACAGGGGGACAGATACGCAGTATTTT.

Regarding this clone: A read error may be the cause here, since a much bigger clone is one base away. The V gene is TRBV28, the J gene TRBJ1-5; D is perhaps TRBD1 (5 bases). The CDR3 extends over 14 amino acids. Looked up from germline, CDR1 is MDHEN and CDR2 is SYDVKM. CDR3 sequence reads: CASSRGFGNQSQHF. The CDR3 DNA is TGTGCCAGCAGTCGGGGGTTTGGCAATCAGTCCCAGCATTTT.

The rearrangement joins TRBV10-3 to TRBJ2-7; D is unclear. Germline V gene data show CDR1 as ENHRY and CDR2 as SYGVKD. This CDR3 contains 13 residues. V was cut by 3 bases and J by 2 bases, with 8 bases left in between. Here the CDR3 reads CAISDGTPYEQYF. The CDR3 DNA reads as TGTGCCATCAGTGATGGTACACCCTACGAGCAGTACTTC.

The rearrangement uses TRBV6-2 or TRBV6-3 and TRBJ1-2; no clear D gene. CDR1 and CDR2 (germline): MNHEY, SVGEGT. Trimming shortened V by 6 bases and J by 4 bases, and 12 bases separated the two germline ends. CDR3 length: 13 residues. The CDR3 is CASSWAESYGYTF. The CDR3 region has the DNA TGTGCCAGCAGCTGGGCCGAATCCTATGGCTACACCTTC.

This rearrangement joins TRBV18 to TRBJ1-2; D is possibly TRBD1 (5 bases). Germline lookup yields CDR1 KGHSH and CDR2 LQKENI. This CDR3 contains 12 residues. V was shortened by 2 bases and J by 8 bases, with 9 bases between the two germline ends. The CDR3 nucleotides are TGTGCCAGCTCACCAATCCAGGGAGGCTACACCTTC. The encoded protein is CASSPIQGGYTF.

This rearrangement joins TRBV5-6 to TRBJ2-7; D may correspond to TRBD1 or TRBD2 (5 bases each). CDR1 and CDR2 (germline): SGHDT, YYEEEE. V gave up 1 base and J gave up 2 bases, with 10 bases separating them. This CDR3 comprises 14 residues. The CDR3 DNA sequence: TGTGCCAGCAGCTTGTTTAGAGGGGCCTACGAGCAGTACTTC. Encoded protein: CASSLFRGAYEQYF.

With regard to this clone: An end of the junction differs from the germline gene, which may be a read error. CDR3 sequence reads: CASSPMDGNIEAFF. CDR3 coding DNA: TGTGCCAGCTCGCCGATGGACGGAAACATTGAAGCTTTCTTT. The genes are TRBV18 and TRBJ1-1; D unclear. CDR3 size: 14 residues. CDR1 is KGHSH, CDR2 LQKENI, per germline.

This clone was found a few times. V is TRBV9 and J is TRBJ1-1, with 12 bases matching TRBD1. The V and J ends lost 5 bases and 10 bases, in that order; junction bases with no gene match: 3. Germline V lookup: CDR1 SGDLS, CDR2 YYNGEE. The CDR3 contains 12 residues. The CDR3 DNA is TGTGCCAGCAGGGGGACAGGGGGCCGAGCTTTCTTT. It specifies CASRGTGGRAFF.

As concerns this clone: This same CDR3 is encoded by further DNA sequences in the sample. The chain joins TRBV7-3 to TRBJ2-5; D gene uncertain. Per the germline V gene, CDR1 is SGHTA and CDR2 is FQGTGA. The CDR3 has 15 residues. The germline V and J ends were trimmed by 4 bases and 5 bases, with 17 bases remaining between them. CDR3 protein: CASSSGGPVQETQYF. The DNA for the CDR3 is TGTGCCAGCAGCTCCGGCGGCCCCGTTCAGGAGACCCAGTACTTC.

This clone has just one count. The chain recombines TRBV5-8 with TRBJ1-1; TRBD1 matches at 7 bases. Looked up from germline, CDR1 is SGHTS and CDR2 is YDEGEE. J lost 1 base, V lost 4 bases, and 10 bases had no gene match. The CDR3 sequence is 16 residues long. The DNA of the CDR3 is TGTGCCAGCAGCACCTACCCCGCAGGGGGGAACACTGAAGCTTTCTTT. Protein sequence: CASSTYPAGGNTEAFF.

The rearrangement joins TRBV5-4 to TRBJ2-7; 11 nucleotides agree with TRBD2. CDR3 length: 15 residues. V gave up 0 bases and J gave up 8 bases; unmatched junction bases: 7. The germline gives CDR1 SGHNT, CDR2 YYREEE (reference sequence). CDR3 in amino acids: CASSLELAGEHKQYF. DNA of the CDR3: TGTGCCAGCAGCTTGGAACTAGCGGGAGAACACAAGCAGTACTTC.

The chain has TRBV19 and TRBJ2-5; no clear D. Trimming removed 4 bases from V and 4 bases from J, with 13 bases in between. Looked up from germline, CDR1 is LNHDA and CDR2 is SQIVND (reference sequence). The CDR3 totals 14 residues. The CDR3 DNA sequence: TGTGCCAGTAGTAGCCGGGCCACGGGAGAGACCCAGTACTTC. The encoded protein is CASSSRATGETQYF.

The chain has TRBV6-2 or TRBV6-3 and TRBJ2-7; D is perhaps TRBD2 (5 bases). The CDR3 contains 13 residues. V lost 5 bases to trimming and J lost 1 base, with 9 bases between them. CDR1 and CDR2 (germline): MNHEY, SVGEGT. CDR3 nucleotides: TGTGCCAGCAGTCCATCGGGGTCCTACGAGCAGTACTTC. It translates to CASSPSGSYEQYF.

The chain employs TRBV15 and TRBJ1-1; D is ambiguous. CDR1 and CDR2 (germline): LNHNV, YYDKDF (reference sequence). V shed 1 base and J shed 0 bases, with 6 bases lying between them. The CDR3 loop spans 14 amino acids. CDR3 bases: TGTGCCACCAGCAGAGGGTTGGTGAACACTGAAGCTTTCTTT. It specifies CATSRGLVNTEAFF.

The chain links TRBV7-2 to TRBJ2-5; TRBD2 aligns across 10 bases. V lost 8 bases to trimming and J lost 5 bases; unmatched junction nucleotides: 14. This CDR3 has 16 amino acids. CDR1 is SGHTA, CDR2 FQGNSA, per germline. In DNA, the CDR3 is TGTGCCAGCGTGAAAAGTAGCGGGGGGCGGGAGGAGACCCAGTACTTC. Its translation: CASVKSSGGREETQYF.

The chain recombines TRBV7-2 with TRBJ1-4; D ambiguous. The V and J ends lost 1 base and 1 base respectively, with 4 bases between them. In germline, CDR1 is SGHTA, CDR2 FQGNSA. The length of the CDR3 is 14 residues. Here the CDR3 reads CASSLVGTNEKLFF. CDR3 in DNA: TGTGCCAGCAGCTTAGTTGGAACTAATGAAAAACTGTTTTTT.

The chain carries TRBV5-1 and TRBJ2-3; the match to TRBD1 covers 9 bases. This CDR3 is built from 14 residues. The trim removed 5 bases at V and 2 bases at J, leaving 3 bases unmatched. Germline V lookup: CDR1 SGHRS, CDR2 YFSETQ. CDR3 nucleotides: TGCGCCAGCAGAGGGACAGGGAACACAGATACGCAGTATTTT. It is translated as CASRGTGNTDTQYF.

Regarding this clone: The junction differs from germline at one of its ends, possibly a read error. This chain joins TRBV30 and TRBJ2-7; TRBD2 is a possible D gene (6 bases). Per germline, CDR1 GTSNPN and CDR2 SVGIG (reference sequence). There are 12 residues in the CDR3. The CDR3, as DNA: TGTGCCTGGAGAGAGGACTACTACGAGCAGTACTTT. It specifies CAWREDYYEQYF.

The rearrangement uses TRBV6-6 and TRBJ1-6; unclear D gene. V was cut by 4 bases and J by 9 bases, with 16 bases left in between. From germline, CDR1 is MNHNY and CDR2 SVGAGI (reference sequence). The CDR3 runs to 15 residues. CDR3: CASSSRTLRGSPLHF. In DNA, the CDR3 is TGTGCCAGCAGTTCCCGGACCCTCAGAGGTTCACCCCTCCACTTT.

For this clone: The identical CDR3 is also encoded by other nucleotide sequences in the sample. V and J are TRBV6-2 or TRBV6-3 and TRBJ1-2, with 7 bases matching TRBD1. With V trimmed by 6 bases and J by 4 bases, 8 bases remained unmatched. Per germline, CDR1 MNHEY and CDR2 SVGEGT. The CDR3 consists of 14 residues. CDR3 DNA sequence: TGTGCCAGCAGCCCCCTCGGGACAGTCTATGGCTACACCTTC. This gives the protein CASSPLGTVYGYTF.